This T cell receptor (beta chain) was identified during a study of cytomegalovirus exposure and HLA in healthy donors. Study conclusions and caveats: Later on, a genetic analysis was performed. It linked a missense variant in DCLRE1C with V- and J-gene trimming of TCR beta.

The V and J ends lost 5 bases and 4 bases, in that order; junction bases with no gene match: 13. The CDR3 runs 16 residues. Germline CDR1 and CDR2: SEHNR and FQNEAQ (reference sequence). As regards this clone: The target antigen is unknown.

This PCR relied on a set of 60 Vbeta primers and 13 Jbeta primers. Data came from immunoSEQ multiplex PCR; TCRdb stores just in-frame clones and leaves some out. The table lists roughly 180,000 clones, roughly a tenth of them singletons. The V gene is TRBV7-9, the J gene TRBJ1-2, with TRBD1 matching 7 bases. The sequence was obtained from a woman in her 30s in good health and CMV-seropositive. The sample was PBMCs. This CDR3 is CASSPTPGQLFYGYTF. CDR3 sequence (DNA): TGTGCCAGCAGCCCGACCCCGGGACAGCTTTTCTATGGCTACACCTTC.